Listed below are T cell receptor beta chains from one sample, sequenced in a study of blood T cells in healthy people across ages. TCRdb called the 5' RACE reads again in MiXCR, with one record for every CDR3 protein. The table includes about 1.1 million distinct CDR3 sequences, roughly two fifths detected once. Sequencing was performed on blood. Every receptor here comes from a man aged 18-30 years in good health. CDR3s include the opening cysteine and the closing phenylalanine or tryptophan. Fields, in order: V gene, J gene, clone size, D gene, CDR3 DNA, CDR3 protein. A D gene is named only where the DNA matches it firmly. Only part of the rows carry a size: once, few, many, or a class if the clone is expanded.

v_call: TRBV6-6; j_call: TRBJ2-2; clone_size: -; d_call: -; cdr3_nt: TGTGCCAGCAGTTACTCGAAGAGGGGCAACACCGGGGAGCTGTTTTTT; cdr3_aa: CASSYSKRGNTGELFF
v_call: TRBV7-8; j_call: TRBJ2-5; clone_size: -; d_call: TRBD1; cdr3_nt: TGTGCCAGCAGCTTCGGGACAGGAGCGTACCAAGAGACCCAGTACTTC; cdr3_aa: CASSFGTGAYQETQYF
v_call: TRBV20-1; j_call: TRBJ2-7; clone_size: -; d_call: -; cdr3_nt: TGCAGTGCCCCGACGGAATTATCGCTCGAGCAGTACTTC; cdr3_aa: CSAPTELSLEQYF
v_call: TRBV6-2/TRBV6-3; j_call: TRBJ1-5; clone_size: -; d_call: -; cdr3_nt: TGTGCCAGCAGTTGGGAATATAGCAATCAGCCCCAGCATTTT; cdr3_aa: CASSWEYSNQPQHF
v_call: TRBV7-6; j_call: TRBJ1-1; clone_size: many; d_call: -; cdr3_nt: TGTGCCAGCAGCTTAGAACCGTTGAACACTGAAGCTTTCTTT; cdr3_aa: CASSLEPLNTEAFF
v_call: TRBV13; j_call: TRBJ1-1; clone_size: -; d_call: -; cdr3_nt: TGTGCCAGCAGCGTGGGACCCGACGCTGAAGCTTTCTTT; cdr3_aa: CASSVGPDAEAFF
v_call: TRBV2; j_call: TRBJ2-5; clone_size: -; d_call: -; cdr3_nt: TGTGCCAGCAGTGAAATCCGGTATGAGCAGTACTTC; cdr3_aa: CASSEIRYEQYF
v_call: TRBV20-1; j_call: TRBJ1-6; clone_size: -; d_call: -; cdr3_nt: TGCAGTGCTAGACAGACAGGTGATTCACCCCTCCACTTT; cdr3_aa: CSARQTGDSPLHF
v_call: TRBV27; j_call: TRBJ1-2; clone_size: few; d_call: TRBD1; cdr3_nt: TGTGCCAGCAGTTTTCACAGGGGGGTCTTCCTTTATGGCTACACCTTC; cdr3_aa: CASSFHRGVFLYGYTF
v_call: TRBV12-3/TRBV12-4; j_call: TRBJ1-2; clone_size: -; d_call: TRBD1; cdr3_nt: TGTGCCAGCAGTCCGGGACAGGGACCCTACTATGGCTACACCTTC; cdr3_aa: CASSPGQGPYYGYTF
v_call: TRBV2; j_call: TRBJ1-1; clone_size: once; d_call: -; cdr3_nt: TGTGCCAGCAGTGATGGTAGGTTGGGAGGCTACACTGAAGCTTTCTTT; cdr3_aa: CASSDGRLGGYTEAFF
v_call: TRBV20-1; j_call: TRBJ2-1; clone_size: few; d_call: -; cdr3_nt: TGCAGTGCTAGCAAAAGGAGCTTCGGTTATCAGGATGAGCAGTTCTTC; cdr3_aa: CSASKRSFGYQDEQFF
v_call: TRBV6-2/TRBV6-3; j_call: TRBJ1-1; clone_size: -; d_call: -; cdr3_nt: TGTGCCAGCAGCCCCCGCACGGGGGAAGCTTTCTTT; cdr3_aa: CASSPRTGEAFF
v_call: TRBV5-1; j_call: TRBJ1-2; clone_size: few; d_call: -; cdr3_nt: TGCGCCAGCAGCTTGGAGGGCAGCCCACCACCGGCGGGCTACACCTTC; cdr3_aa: CASSLEGSPPPAGYTF
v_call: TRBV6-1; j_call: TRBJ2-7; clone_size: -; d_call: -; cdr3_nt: TGTGCCAGCGGGGAGGCCCACCGTCTCGGGGAGCAGTACTTC; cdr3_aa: CASGEAHRLGEQYF
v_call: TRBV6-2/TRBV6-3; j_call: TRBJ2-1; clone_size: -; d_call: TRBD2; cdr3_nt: TGTGCCAGCCTAGCGACGAGCGGGGGACTTCAAGAGACCCAGTTCTTC; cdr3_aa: CASLATSGGLQETQFF
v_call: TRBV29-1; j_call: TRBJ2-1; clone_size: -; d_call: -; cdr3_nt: TGCAGCGTCGGAAGACAGGAGCCCTACAATGAGCAGTTCTTC; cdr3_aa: CSVGRQEPYNEQFF
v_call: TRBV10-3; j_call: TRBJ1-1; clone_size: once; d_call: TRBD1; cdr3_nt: TGTGCCATCAGTGAGTCGAGGACAGGGGAGAACACTGAAGCTTTCTTT; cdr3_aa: CAISESRTGENTEAFF
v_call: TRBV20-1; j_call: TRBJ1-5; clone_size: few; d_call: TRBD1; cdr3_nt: TGCAGTGCTGGGACAGAGACAATTCATCAGCCCCAGCATTTT; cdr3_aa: CSAGTETIHQPQHF
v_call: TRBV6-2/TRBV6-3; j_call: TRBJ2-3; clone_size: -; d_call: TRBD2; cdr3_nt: TGTGCCAGCCGGACTAGCGGGGCTCTCACAGATACGCAGTATTTT; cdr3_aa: CASRTSGALTDTQYF
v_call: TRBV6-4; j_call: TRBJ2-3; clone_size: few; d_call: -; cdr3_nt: TGTGCCAGCAGTGACTCTCAGGGTACCGATACGCAGTATTTT; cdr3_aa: CASSDSQGTDTQYF
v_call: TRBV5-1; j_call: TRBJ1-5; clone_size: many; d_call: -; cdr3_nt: TGTGCCAGCAGTTTGGGTGGAGTGGGGAATCAGCCCCAGCATTTT; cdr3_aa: CASSLGGVGNQPQHF
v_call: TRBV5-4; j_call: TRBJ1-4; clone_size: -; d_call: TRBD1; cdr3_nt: TGTGCCAGCAGCTTGGAAGGGGGCGATGAAAAACTGTTTTTT; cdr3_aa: CASSLEGGDEKLFF
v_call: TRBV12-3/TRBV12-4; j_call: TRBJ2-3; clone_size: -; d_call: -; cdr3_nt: TGTGCCAGCATCCTTGAACTAGGCACAGATACGCAGTATTTT; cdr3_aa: CASILELGTDTQYF
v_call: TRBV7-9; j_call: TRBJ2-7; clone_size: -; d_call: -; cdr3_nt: TGTGCCAGCGAAAGTTCTTCGGGGAGGGAGCAGTACTTC; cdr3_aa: CASESSSGREQYF
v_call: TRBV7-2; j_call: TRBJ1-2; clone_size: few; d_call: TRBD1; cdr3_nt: TGTGCCAGCAGCTTAAGACAGGGGGGGTATTTCTATGGCTACACCTTC; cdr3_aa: CASSLRQGGYFYGYTF
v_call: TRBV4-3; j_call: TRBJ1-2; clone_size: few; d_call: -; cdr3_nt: TGCGCCAGCAGCCCCGACACTGTTTCTAGAGGCTACACCTTC; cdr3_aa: CASSPDTVSRGYTF
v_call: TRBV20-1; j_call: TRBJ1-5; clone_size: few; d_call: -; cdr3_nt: TGCAGTGCTAGAGATCTGACAGCCCTAAATCAGCCCCAGCATTTT; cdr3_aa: CSARDLTALNQPQHF
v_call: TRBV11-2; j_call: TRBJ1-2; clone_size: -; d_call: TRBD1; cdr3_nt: TGTGCCAGCAGCCCAATGAAACAGGGGACTCGCTATGGCTACACCTTC; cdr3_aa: CASSPMKQGTRYGYTF
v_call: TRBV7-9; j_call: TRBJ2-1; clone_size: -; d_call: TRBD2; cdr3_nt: TGTGCCAGCAGCTACCTGCCTGGACTAGCGGGAGGAGGAAATGAGCAGTTCTTC; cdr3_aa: CASSYLPGLAGGGNEQFF
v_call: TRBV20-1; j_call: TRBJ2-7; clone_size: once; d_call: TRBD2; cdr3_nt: TGCAGTGCAGGGCCCGGGACTAGTGCCTACGAGCAGTACTTC; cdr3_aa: CSAGPGTSAYEQYF
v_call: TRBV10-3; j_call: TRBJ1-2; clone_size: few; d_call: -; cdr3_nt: TGTGCCATCAGTGGAGGGCCTGGCTACACCTTC; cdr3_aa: CAISGGPGYTF
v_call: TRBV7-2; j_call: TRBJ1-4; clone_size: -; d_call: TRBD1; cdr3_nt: TGTGCCAGCAGCTCCCACTACAGGGGTGATAATGAAAAACTGTTTTTT; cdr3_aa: CASSSHYRGDNEKLFF
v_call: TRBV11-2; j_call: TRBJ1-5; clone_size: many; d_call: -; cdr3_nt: TGTGCCAGCAGCTCTTCAGGGGGCAATCAGCCCCAGCATTTT; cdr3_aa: CASSSSGGNQPQHF
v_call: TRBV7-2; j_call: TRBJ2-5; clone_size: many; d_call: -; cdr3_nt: TGTGCCAGCAGCTTAGATGTGGAGACCCAGTACTTC; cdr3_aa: CASSLDVETQYF
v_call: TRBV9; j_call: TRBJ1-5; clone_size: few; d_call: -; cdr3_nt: TGTGCCAGCAGCCCGGGAGGGAATGGCAATCAGCCCCAGCATTTT; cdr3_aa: CASSPGGNGNQPQHF
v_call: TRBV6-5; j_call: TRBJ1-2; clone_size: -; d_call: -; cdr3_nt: TGTGCCAGCAGTTATGCAGGGGTTGACGGCTATGGCTACACCTTC; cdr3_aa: CASSYAGVDGYGYTF
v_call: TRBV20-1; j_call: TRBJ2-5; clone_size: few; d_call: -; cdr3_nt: TGCAGTGCTAGAGATTACGCTAGCCGCGAGACCCAGTACTTC; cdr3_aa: CSARDYASRETQYF
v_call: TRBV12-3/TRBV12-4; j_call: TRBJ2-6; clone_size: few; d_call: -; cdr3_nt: TGTGCCAGCAATCCTGGGACCAACGTCCTGACTTTC; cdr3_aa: CASNPGTNVLTF
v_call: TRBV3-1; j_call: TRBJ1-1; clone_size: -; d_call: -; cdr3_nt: TGTGCCAGCAGCCTCTACCCCAGGACGGAGAACACTGAAGCTTTCTTT; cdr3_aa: CASSLYPRTENTEAFF
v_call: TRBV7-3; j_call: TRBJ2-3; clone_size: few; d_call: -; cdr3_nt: TGTGCCAGCAGCTGGGCAGGGGTTCCAGATACGCAGTATTTT; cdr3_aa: CASSWAGVPDTQYF
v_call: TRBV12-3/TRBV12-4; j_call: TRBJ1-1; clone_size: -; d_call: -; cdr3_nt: TGTGCCAGCAGTTTCGTCCGGACCGAGGATGAAGCTTTCTTT; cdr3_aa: CASSFVRTEDEAFF
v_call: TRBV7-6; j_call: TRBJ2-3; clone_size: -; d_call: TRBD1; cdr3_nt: TGTGCCAGCAGCATAGAGAGGACAGGGGGCCTCACAGATACGCAGTATTTT; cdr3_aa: CASSIERTGGLTDTQYF
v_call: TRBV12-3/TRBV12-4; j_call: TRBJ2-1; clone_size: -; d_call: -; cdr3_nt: TGTGCCAGCAGTCTCTTTAGGGACGGAACCTACAATGAGCAGTTCTTC; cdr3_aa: CASSLFRDGTYNEQFF
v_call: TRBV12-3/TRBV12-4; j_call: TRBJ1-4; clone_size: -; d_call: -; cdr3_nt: TGTGCCAGCAGTCCCCTGGCCAATAATGAAAAACTGTTTTTT; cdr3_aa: CASSPLANNEKLFF
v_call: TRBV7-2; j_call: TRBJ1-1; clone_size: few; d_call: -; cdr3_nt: TGTGCCACCAGTCTAGAGTCGAACACTGAAGCTTTCTTT; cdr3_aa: CATSLESNTEAFF
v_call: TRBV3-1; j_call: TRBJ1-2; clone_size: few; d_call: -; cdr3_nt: TGTGCCAGCAGCCAAGATTGGGGTGGAAGAGGCTACACCTTC; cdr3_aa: CASSQDWGGRGYTF
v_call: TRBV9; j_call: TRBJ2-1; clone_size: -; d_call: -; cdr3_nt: TGTGCCAGCAGGGAGACGGGGGAAGGGAATGAGCAGTTCTTC; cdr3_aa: CASRETGEGNEQFF
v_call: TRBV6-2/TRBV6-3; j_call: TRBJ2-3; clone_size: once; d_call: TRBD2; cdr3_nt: TGTGCCAGCAGGAGAGCGGGGAGGGTCAATTTGGATACGCAGTATTTT; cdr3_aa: CASRRAGRVNLDTQYF
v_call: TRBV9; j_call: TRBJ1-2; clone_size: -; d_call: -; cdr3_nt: TGTGCCAGCAGCGTTGCGTCAGGGAGGGAGGTTAACTATGACTACACCTTC; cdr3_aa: CASSVASGREVNYDYTF
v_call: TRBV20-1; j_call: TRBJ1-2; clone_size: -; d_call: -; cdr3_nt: TGCAGTGCTATCCAGGGATCTGGCTACACCTTC; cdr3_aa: CSAIQGSGYTF
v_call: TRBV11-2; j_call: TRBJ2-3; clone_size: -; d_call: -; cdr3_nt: TGTGCCAGCAGCACAGCCTCAGCGGTCACAGATACGCAGTATTTT; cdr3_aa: CASSTASAVTDTQYF
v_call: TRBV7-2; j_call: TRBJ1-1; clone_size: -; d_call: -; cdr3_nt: TGTGCCAGCAGCTTAAGGGGCGAAAATGAAGCTTTCTTT; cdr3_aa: CASSLRGENEAFF
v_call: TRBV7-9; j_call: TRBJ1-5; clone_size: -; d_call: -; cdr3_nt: TGTGCCAGCAGCTTATTTGAGTCTTACCAGCCCCAGCATTTT; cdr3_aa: CASSLFESYQPQHF